Given below is one T cell receptor (beta chain) in context. The data originate from a study of response to subunit inactivated influenza vaccine. Each CDR3 protein is one row after TCRdb ran MiXCR on the RT-PCR reads. The sample consists of approximately 680,000 distinct CDR3 sequences, approximately 14% of them appearing once. Germline CDR1 and CDR2: SGHTA and FQGTGA. This CDR3 contains 16 residues. The germline V and J ends were trimmed by 5 bases and 2 bases, with 16 bases remaining between them. The V and J genes are TRBV7-3 and TRBJ2-1; D is perhaps TRBD1 or TRBD2 (5 bases each). This clonotype was obtained from a man aged 45 to 65 who received an inactivated influenza vaccine. The sequencing here drew on PBMCs from blood, taken 12 days after vaccination. The CDR3 nucleotides are TGTGCCAGCAGCGCTGTCGGGACGGCGACCTACAATGAGCAGTTCTTC. Its translation: CASSAVGTATYNEQFF.